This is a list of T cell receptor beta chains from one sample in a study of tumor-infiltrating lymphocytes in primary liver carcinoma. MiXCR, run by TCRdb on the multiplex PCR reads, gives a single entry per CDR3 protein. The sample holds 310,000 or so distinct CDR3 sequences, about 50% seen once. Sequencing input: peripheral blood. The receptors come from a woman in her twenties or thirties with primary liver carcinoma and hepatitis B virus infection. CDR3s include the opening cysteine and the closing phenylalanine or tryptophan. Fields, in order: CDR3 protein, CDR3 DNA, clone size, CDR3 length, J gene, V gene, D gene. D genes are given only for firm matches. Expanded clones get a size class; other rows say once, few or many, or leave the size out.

CDR3aa: CASTESGANVLTF; CDR3nt: TGTGCCAGCACGGAGTCTGGGGCCAACGTCCTGACTTTC; abundance: many; len: 13; j_gene: TRBJ2-6; v_gene: TRBV13; d_gene: .
CDR3aa: CASSYSRGTTGELFF; CDR3nt: TGTGCCAGCAGTTACTCGCGCGGGACCACCGGGGAGCTGTTTTTT; abundance: many; len: 15; j_gene: TRBJ2-2; v_gene: TRBV6-2/TRBV6-3; d_gene: .
CDR3aa: CASSHTYRGLTYQETQYF; CDR3nt: TGTGCCAGCAGTCACACCTACAGGGGGCTTACGTACCAAGAGACCCAGTACTTC; abundance: .; len: 18; j_gene: TRBJ2-5; v_gene: TRBV12-3/TRBV12-4; d_gene: TRBD1
CDR3aa: CASLRTPYGYTF; CDR3nt: TGTGCCAGTCTCAGGACGCCCTATGGCTACACCTTC; abundance: .; len: 12; j_gene: TRBJ1-2; v_gene: TRBV28; d_gene: .
CDR3aa: CASSLGQFLMNTEAFF; CDR3nt: TGTGCCAGCAGCTTAGGCCAATTTTTGATGAACACTGAAGCTTTCTTT; abundance: .; len: 16; j_gene: TRBJ1-1; v_gene: TRBV13; d_gene: .
CDR3aa: CASRTRSSYNVQFF; CDR3nt: TGTGCCAGTAGGACGAGAAGCTCCTACAATGTGCAGTTCTTC; abundance: .; len: 14; j_gene: TRBJ2-1; v_gene: TRBV11-2; d_gene: .
CDR3aa: CASSQDGTAEGELFF; CDR3nt: TGTGCCAGCAGCCAAGACGGGACAGCAGAAGGGGAGCTGTTTTTT; abundance: .; len: 15; j_gene: TRBJ2-2; v_gene: TRBV14; d_gene: TRBD1
CDR3aa: CASNPAALVPPNEQFF; CDR3nt: TGTGCCAGCAACCCCGCTGCACTAGTCCCCCCAAATGAGCAGTTCTTC; abundance: .; len: 16; j_gene: TRBJ2-1; v_gene: TRBV11-1; d_gene: .
CDR3aa: CASRRTNRLLDTQYF; CDR3nt: TGTGCCAGCAGACGGACTAACCGGCTGTTAGATACGCAGTATTTT; abundance: .; len: 15; j_gene: TRBJ2-3; v_gene: TRBV12-3/TRBV12-4; d_gene: .
CDR3aa: CASKTGSYNSPLHF; CDR3nt: TGCGCCAGCAAAACAGGGTCCTATAATTCACCCCTCCACTTT; abundance: .; len: 14; j_gene: TRBJ1-6; v_gene: TRBV10-2; d_gene: .
CDR3aa: CASSQARDTEALF; CDR3nt: TGCGCCAGCAGCCAAGCCCGGGACACTGAAGCTCTCTTT; abundance: once; len: 13; j_gene: TRBJ1-1; v_gene: TRBV4-1; d_gene: .
CDR3aa: CASSQAVTGGHISHGQYF; CDR3nt: TGCGCCAGCAGCCAAGCTGTGACGGGGGGTCACATTAGCCACGGTCAGTACTTC; abundance: .; len: 18; j_gene: TRBJ2-7; v_gene: TRBV4-3; d_gene: TRBD2
CDR3aa: CASQLSSGSYEQYF; CDR3nt: TGTGCCAGCCAACTTTCTAGCGGGAGCTACGAGCAGTACTTC; abundance: .; len: 14; j_gene: TRBJ2-7; v_gene: TRBV7-9; d_gene: TRBD2
CDR3aa: CDSSYSGGSSEAFF; CDR3nt: TGTGACAGCAGTTACTCGGGGGGGAGTAGTGAAGCTTTCTTT; abundance: .; len: 14; j_gene: TRBJ1-1; v_gene: TRBV6-2/TRBV6-3; d_gene: .
CDR3aa: CASSLSSGSYNKQFF; CDR3nt: TGCGCCAGCAGCTTATCTAGCGGGAGCTACAATAAGCAGTTCTTC; abundance: .; len: 15; j_gene: TRBJ2-1; v_gene: TRBV11-2; d_gene: TRBD2
CDR3aa: CAWTPGANVLTF; CDR3nt: TGTGCCTGGACTCCTGGGGCCAACGTCCTGACTTTC; abundance: few; len: 12; j_gene: TRBJ2-6; v_gene: TRBV30; d_gene: .